Listed here are 20 T cell receptor beta chains from one sample, sequenced in a study of blood T cell repertoires in COVID-19. TCRdb's copy holds only in-frame clones and misses some; the assay was immunoSEQ multiplex PCR. Among 200,000 to 250,000 clones, about four fifths were seen once, and the ten largest hold over 6%. Sequenced material: peripheral blood. The receptors derive from a woman older than 75 with COVID-19, enrolled during active disease.

This CDR3 reads CASSEVTGVGDTQYF. CDR3 sequence (DNA): TGTGCCAGCAGTGAAGTTACAGGGGTTGGAGATACGCAGTATTTT. This chain connects TRBV6-1 to TRBJ2-3; 7 bases line up with TRBD1. The trim removed 1 base at V and 5 bases at J, leaving 6 bases unmatched. CDR1 is MNHNS, CDR2 SASEGT, per germline. The CDR3 is 15 residues long.

The V and J genes are TRBV6-6 and TRBJ2-3; a possible D gene is TRBD2 (6 bases). The length of the CDR3 is 15 residues. Deletions cut 7 bases from V and 7 bases from J, with 21 bases between. Germline-derived CDR1 and CDR2 are MNHNY and SVGAGI (reference sequence). The CDR3 DNA sequence: TGTGCCAGCACCCAGGGACCGGGACTCCGGAATACGCAGTATTTT. Its protein is CASTQGPGLRNTQYF.

The chain couples TRBV12-3 or TRBV12-4 to TRBJ2-2; unclear D gene. The CDR3 covers 13 residues. Trimming removed 4 bases from V and 3 bases from J, with 6 bases in between. CDR3 amino acids: CASSWADTGELFF. Here the CDR3 DNA reads TGTGCCAGCAGTTGGGCAGACACCGGGGAGCTGTTTTTT.

The CDR3 protein is CASSLTGSGANVLTF. CDR3 nucleotide sequence: TGCGCCAGCAGCTTGACAGGGTCAGGGGCCAACGTCCTGACTTTC. This chain links TRBV5-1 with TRBJ2-6; possible D gene TRBD1, 6 bases. CDR1 is SGHRS, CDR2 YFSETQ, per germline. The CDR3 length is 15 residues. Between the trimmed V and J ends, which lost 1 base and 4 bases, there was a span of 9 bases.

This clone was seen once. This chain connects TRBV19 to TRBJ2-7; the match to TRBD2 covers 9 bases. CDR3 length equals 15 residues. Trimming cost V 5 bases and J 6 bases; bases outside gene matches: 11. The germline V gene encodes CDR1 LNHDA and CDR2 SQIVND (reference sequence). The CDR3 protein is CASSPGTSFMAEQYF. In DNA form, the CDR3 reads TGTGCCAGTAGTCCCGGGACTAGCTTCATGGCCGAGCAGTACTTC. Combining the CDR3 with reference TRBV19 and TRBJ2-7 gives the whole variable domain DGGITQSPKYLFRKEGQNVTLSCEQNLNHDAMYWYRQDPGQGLRLIYYSQIVNDFQKGDIAEGYSVSREKKESFPLTVTSAQKNPTAFYLCASSPGTSFMAEQYFGPGTRLTVT.

Only one count was recorded for this clone. The chain has TRBV5-1 and TRBJ2-2; tentatively, D is TRBD1 (5 bases). The V gene's germline CDR1 is SGHRS and CDR2 YFSETQ. Trimming took off 0 bases at V and 11 bases at J, with 11 bases between the two ends. There are 13 residues in the CDR3. The CDR3: CASSLVTDGELFF. CDR3 nucleotide sequence: TGCGCCAGCAGCTTGGTGACAGACGGAGAGCTGTTTTTT.

This clone was seen a handful of times. The chain links TRBV2 to TRBJ1-1; D gene ambiguous. Trimming cost V 7 bases and J 2 bases, with 5 bases left between them. Germline V gives CDR1 SNHLY, CDR2 FYNNEI. The CDR3 runs to 11 residues. CDR3: CASNRNTEAFF. Here the CDR3 DNA reads TGTGCCAGCAACAGAAACACTGAAGCTTTCTTT.

The rearrangement links TRBV5-1 to TRBJ1-1, with TRBD1 matching over 8 bases. CDR1 and CDR2 from the germline V gene are SGHRS and YFSETQ. V lost 7 bases and J lost 3; bases outside the gene matches: 8. The CDR3 totals 14 residues. The CDR3 loop reads CASGPTGADTEAFF. The CDR3 DNA reads as TGCGCCAGCGGACCGACAGGGGCGGACACTGAAGCTTTCTTT.

The chain is built from TRBV5-4 and TRBJ1-2; 7 bases agree with TRBD1. V lost 3 bases and J lost 4; bases outside the gene matches: 6. CDR3 length: 14 residues. Germline loops: CDR1 SGHNT, CDR2 YYREEE (reference sequence). The CDR3, as DNA: TGTGCCAGCAGCTCCGACAGGGTCACCTATGGCTACACCTTC. It is translated as CASSSDRVTYGYTF.

The sample holds a few counts of this clone. The rearrangement joins TRBV5-5 to TRBJ1-5; D perhaps matches TRBD1 (5 bases). V lost 1 base to trimming and J lost 5 bases, with 13 bases between them. The germline V gene has CDR1 SGHKS and CDR2 YYEKEE (reference sequence). The CDR3 contains 15 residues. The DNA of the CDR3 is TGTGCCAGCAGCTTGTTTTCAGGGATTGATCAGCCCCAGCATTTT. Its protein is CASSLFSGIDQPQHF.

This clone was found once. J is TRBJ2-7 and V is TRBV6-5; D perhaps matches TRBD2 (6 bases). Trimming left V 2 bases short and J 4 bases short, with 9 bases between. CDR1 and CDR2 (germline): MNHEY, SVGAGI. The CDR3 is 13 amino acids. The CDR3 nucleotides are TGTGCCAGCAGTTACGGGACTGAATACGAGCAGTACTTC. As protein: CASSYGTEYEQYF.

The CDR3 sequence: CASSIAGGAHNEQFF. CDR3 coding DNA: TGTGCCAGTAGTATAGCGGGGGGCGCTCACAATGAGCAGTTCTTC. This chain uses TRBV19 with TRBJ2-1; D is perhaps TRBD2 (7 bases). The CDR3 runs 15 residues. The germline V gene encodes CDR1 LNHDA and CDR2 SQIVND (reference sequence). Trimming removed 1 base from V and 5 bases from J, with 12 bases in between. Variable domain in full (rest from reference TRBV19 and TRBJ2-1): DGGITQSPKYLFRKEGQNVTLSCEQNLNHDAMYWYRQDPGQGLRLIYYSQIVNDFQKGDIAEGYSVSREKKESFPLTVTSAQKNPTAFYLCASSIAGGAHNEQFFGPGTRLTVL.

Of note for this clone: This specimen includes other DNA sequences encoding the same CDR3. The chain links TRBV6-5 to TRBJ2-7, with TRBD1 as a possible D gene (7 bases). This CDR3 is 14 amino acids long. Germline V CDR1 and CDR2: MNHEY, SVGAGI. V lost 5 bases to trimming and J lost 1 base, with 12 bases between them. CDR3 region: CASSPQGGSYEQYF. CDR3 sequence (DNA): TGTGCCAGCAGTCCCCAGGGGGGTTCCTACGAGCAGTACTTC.

The chain links TRBV6-5 to TRBJ1-6; D perhaps matches TRBD1 (6 bases). V gave up 0 bases and J gave up 6 bases, with 12 bases separating them. The germline V gene encodes CDR1 MNHEY and CDR2 SVGAGI. The CDR3 runs 16 residues. The CDR3 sequence: CASSYSDRSRNSPLHF. The CDR3 DNA reads TGTGCCAGCAGTTACTCGGACAGAAGCCGTAATTCACCCCTCCACTTT.

The chain combines TRBV13 with TRBJ2-7; 8 bases fit TRBD2. Germline-derived CDR1 and CDR2 are PRHDT and FYEKMQ (reference sequence). The CDR3 totals 19 residues. The V gene end was trimmed by 2 bases and the J gene end by 3 bases; junction bases not matched to a gene: 18. The CDR3 region is CASSLNRVPGGPEGYEQYF. DNA for the CDR3: TGTGCCAGCAGCTTAAACAGGGTCCCGGGAGGGCCGGAGGGCTACGAGCAGTACTTC.

The V gene is TRBV10-3, the J gene TRBJ1-1; the match to TRBD1 covers 11 bases. CDR3 size: 15 residues. J lost 7 bases, V lost 5 bases, and 9 bases had no gene match. Germline loops: CDR1 ENHRY, CDR2 SYGVKD. CDR3 coding DNA: TGTGCCATCAGTCGTCCGGGACAGGGGGTTGGTGAAGCTTTCTTT. It is translated as CAISRPGQGVGEAFF.

A single count supports this clone. The J gene is TRBJ2-5, the V gene TRBV5-1; weak D call: TRBD1 (5 bases). Trimming removed 0 bases from V and 2 bases from J, with 11 bases in between. This CDR3 is 15 amino acids long. Germline V CDR1 and CDR2: SGHRS, YFSETQ. CDR3 sequence (DNA): TGCGCCAGCAGCTTGGCCGGACACGCACAAGAGACCCAGTACTTC. Translation gives CASSLAGHAQETQYF.

The rearrangement links TRBV7-9 to TRBJ2-1; no clear D. Trimming took off 5 bases at V and 15 bases at J, with 17 bases between the two ends. This CDR3 spans 12 amino acids. Germline CDR1 is SEHNR and CDR2 is FQNEAQ (reference sequence). The CDR3 DNA is TGTGCCAGCAGCCTCGATGAGAACCGCGGGTTCTTC. This translates into CASSLDENRGFF.

The CDR3 nucleotides read TGCAGCGTTGGCTACAGATTAATAAAGGATACGCAGTATTTT. This encodes CSVGYRLIKDTQYF. This chain joins TRBV29-1 and TRBJ2-3, with no clear D. CDR3 length: 14 amino acids. Deletions cut 4 bases from V and 6 bases from J, with 17 bases between. Germline values: CDR1 SQVTM, CDR2 ANQGSEA.

The chain carries TRBV20-1 and TRBJ1-2; weak D call: TRBD1 (5 bases). This CDR3 comprises 11 residues. The V end was cut by 3 bases, the J end by 8 bases, with 10 bases between. The germline V gene has CDR1 DFQATT and CDR2 SNEGSKA (reference sequence). DNA of the CDR3: TGCAGTGCTAGGGGGCAGGCCGGCTACACCTTC. Its protein product is CSARGQAGYTF.